This passage covers 28 T cell receptor beta chains from one sample sequenced in a study of blood T cell repertoires in COVID-19. Clones were read by immunoSEQ multiplex PCR, and TCRdb kept only the in-frame ones, dropping some. The sample includes roughly 130,000 clones, roughly 83% of them seen just once. Sequencing input: peripheral blood. The source is a woman aged 25 to 39 who had recovered from COVID-19.

The chain has TRBV7-9 and TRBJ2-5; a possible D gene is TRBD2 (6 bases). Trimming shortened V by 5 bases and J by 2 bases, and 9 bases separated the two germline ends. The CDR3 is made up of 13 amino acids. Germline CDR1 SEHNR, CDR2 FQNEAQ (reference sequence). DNA for the CDR3: TGTGCCAGCAGCAGGGGACTGCAAGAGACCCAGTACTTC. Encoded protein: CASSRGLQETQYF.

The rearrangement links TRBV7-9 to TRBJ1-3; D gene unclear. CDR1 and CDR2 from the germline V gene are SEHNR and FQNEAQ (reference sequence). The V end was cut by 5 bases, the J end by 0 bases, with 17 bases between. The CDR3 spans 17 residues. CDR3 region: CASSSEAGFHSGNTIYF. In DNA form, the CDR3 reads TGTGCCAGCAGCAGTGAGGCCGGGTTCCACTCTGGAAACACCATATATTTT. Looking up the rest from reference TRBV7-9 and TRBJ1-3 gives the full variable domain: DTGVSQNPRHKITKRGQNVTFRCDPISEHNRLYWYRQTLGQGPEFLTYFQNEAQLEKSRLLSDRFSAERPKGSFSTLEIQRTEQGDSAMYLCASSSEAGFHSGNTIYFGEGSWLTVV.

The genes are TRBV14 and TRBJ2-3, with 9 positions matching TRBD1. This CDR3 region has 16 residues. J was trimmed by 1 base and V by 2 bases; bases with no gene match: 4. The germline V gene has CDR1 SGHDN and CDR2 FVKESK. This CDR3 is CASSQLGQGGTDTQYF. CDR3 coding DNA: TGTGCCAGCAGCCAATTGGGACAGGGTGGCACAGATACGCAGTATTTT.

This sequence joins TRBV29-1 and TRBJ1-2, with D perhaps matching TRBD1 (5 bases). Trimming cost V 3 bases and J 3 bases, with 14 bases left between them. This CDR3 is 14 amino acids long. Germline loops: CDR1 SQVTM, CDR2 ANQGSEA. CDR3 sequence reads: CSVEEVGGYYGYTF. The CDR3 nucleotides read TGCAGCGTTGAGGAGGTCGGGGGGTACTATGGCTACACCTTC.

The V call is TRBV28, the J call TRBJ2-3; 8 positions match TRBD1. The J segment lost 6 bases and the V segment lost 3 bases, leaving 11 bases of the junction unmatched. The CDR3 spans 16 residues. From germline, CDR1 is MDHEN and CDR2 SYDVKM. In DNA form, the CDR3 reads TGTGCCAGCAGTTTGCCCCGAAACAGGGGGGTGGATACGCAGTATTTT. Translated: CASSLPRNRGVDTQYF.

The chain combines TRBV11-2 with TRBJ2-7; 10 positions match TRBD2. J gave up 3 bases and V 4 bases, and 9 bases lay outside the gene matches. Per the germline V gene, CDR1 is SGHAT and CDR2 is FQNNGV. The CDR3 is made up of 16 amino acids. The CDR3 loop reads CASSSKTSGQLYEQYF. CDR3 in DNA: TGTGCCAGCAGCTCCAAGACTAGCGGGCAACTCTACGAGCAGTACTTC.

The gene calls are TRBV14 and TRBJ1-6; no reliable D call. Per the germline V gene, CDR1 is SGHDN and CDR2 is FVKESK. Trimming stripped 0 bases from V and 1 base from J, with 13 bases between. This CDR3 contains 18 residues. CDR3 region: CASSQEISGMSYNSPLHF. As DNA, the CDR3 is TGTGCCAGCAGCCAAGAAATTTCGGGGATGTCCTATAATTCACCCCTCCACTTT.

The genes are TRBV2 and TRBJ2-7, with 8 bases that match TRBD1. The V segment lost 8 bases and the J segment 0 bases; nucleotides outside the gene matches: 6. The CDR3 is 14 residues long. Germline CDR1 SNHLY, CDR2 FYNNEI. CDR3 nucleotides: TGTGCCAGCCAGGGAGACAGGGGCTCCTACGAGCAGTACTTC. It specifies CASQGDRGSYEQYF.

The rearrangement links TRBV6-5 to TRBJ1-5; D gene uncertain. With 9 bases removed from V and 5 bases from J, the gap between germline ends came to 14 bases. The germline V gene encodes CDR1 MNHEY and CDR2 SVGAGI. The CDR3 runs 13 residues. The CDR3 region is CASSTFLDQPQHF. The CDR3 region has the DNA TGTGCCAGTAGTACTTTTCTGGATCAGCCCCAGCATTTT.

The chain recombines TRBV13 with TRBJ1-2; 8 bases agree with TRBD1. The CDR3 contains 13 residues. V trimming: 5 bases; J trimming: 5 bases; junction bases outside the gene matches: 4. Germline V gene data show CDR1 as PRHDT and CDR2 as FYEKMQ (reference sequence). The CDR3 region is CASSIRGHYGYTF. As DNA, the CDR3 is TGTGCCAGCAGCATCAGGGGGCATTATGGCTACACCTTC.

The chain has TRBV6-6 and TRBJ1-2; D remains unclear. Trimming removed 6 bases from V and 2 bases from J, with 13 bases in between. This CDR3 comprises 14 residues. Germline CDR1 reads MNHNY; CDR2 reads SVGAGI (reference sequence). DNA for the CDR3: TGTGCCAGCAGCGACCTCGAGGTGAACTATGGCTACACCTTC. Encoded protein: CASSDLEVNYGYTF.

J is TRBJ1-2 and V is TRBV7-6; no definite D call. The CDR3 consists of 10 residues. Trimming took 10 bases from V and 7 from J, leaving 10 bases between them. Per germline, CDR1 SGHVS and CDR2 FNYEAQ. The CDR3 nucleotides are TGTGCCACCAGTTCTCGTGGCTACACCTTC. This translates into CATSSRGYTF.

The V gene is TRBV14, the J gene TRBJ2-3, with D possibly matching TRBD1 (5 bases). The ends were cut back, 4 bases at V and 2 bases at J, with 13 bases in the middle. This CDR3 is built from 15 residues. CDR1 is SGHDN and CDR2 is FVKESK in the germline V gene. In DNA, the CDR3 is TGTGCCAGCAGCCCCATGGGGCGGCCCACAGATACGCAGTATTTT. Residues: CASSPMGRPTDTQYF.

This clone was observed at least ten times. This sequence joins TRBV7-8 and TRBJ2-7, with 8 bases aligning to TRBD2. This CDR3 has 15 amino acids. Germline V gene data show CDR1 as SGHVS and CDR2 as FQNEAQ. V lost 4 bases, J lost 3 bases, and 8 bases stayed unmatched. DNA for the CDR3: TGTGCCAGCAGCTCGCCCGGGACTAGGATCTACGAGCAGTACTTC. As protein: CASSSPGTRIYEQYF.

The DNA of the CDR3 is TGTGCCAGGGGGAGGGAAGAGGGATCCTACGAGCAGTACTTC. This gives the protein CARGREEGSYEQYF. The chain recombines TRBV7-4 with TRBJ2-7; 7 bases line up with TRBD2. The CDR3 sequence is 14 residues long. The V and J ends lost 9 bases and 1 base, in that order; junction bases with no gene match: 9. Germline V gene lookup returns CDR1 SGHVT and CDR2 SQSDAQ.

This chain connects TRBV9 to TRBJ2-3; D remains ambiguous. Germline-derived CDR1 and CDR2 are SGDLS and YYNGEE. V shed 0 bases and J shed 6 bases, with 8 bases lying between them. The CDR3 totals 13 residues. The CDR3 here is CASSVESVDTQYF. As DNA, the CDR3 is TGTGCCAGCAGCGTAGAGTCAGTTGATACGCAGTATTTT.

This sequence joins TRBV30 and TRBJ2-7, with unresolved D. Between the trimmed V and J ends, which lost 0 bases and 2 bases, there was a span of 14 bases. The CDR3 consists of 15 residues. The germline CDR1 and CDR2 sequences are GTSNPN and SVGIG (reference sequence). The DNA for the CDR3 is TGTGCCTGGAGTGTACTTCATAGCATACCCTACGAGCAGTACTTC. As protein: CAWSVLHSIPYEQYF.

The chain carries TRBV20-1 and TRBJ2-2; D gene uncertain. Germline CDR1 DFQATT, CDR2 SNEGSKA (reference sequence). V lost 3 bases and J lost 3, with 11 bases in between. This CDR3 region has 14 residues. Written as DNA, the CDR3 is TGCAGTGCTAGTTATCAGATTGACACCGGGGAGCTGTTTTTT. Protein sequence: CSASYQIDTGELFF.

The rearrangement joins TRBV11-2 to TRBJ2-5; 9 bases map to TRBD1. The V and J ends lost 4 bases and 4 bases, in that order; junction bases with no gene match: 13. The CDR3 is 17 amino acids. CDR1 and CDR2 from the germline V gene are SGHAT and FQNNGV. The CDR3 DNA follows: TGTGCCAGCAGCTCCAAGACAGGGGGTACGTCAATAGAGACCCAGTACTTC. This sequence encodes CASSSKTGGTSIETQYF.

V gene TRBV11-2 combines with J gene TRBJ1-1; TRBD1 agrees at 9 bases. This CDR3 has 14 amino acids. V gave up 3 bases and J gave up 5 bases; unmatched junction bases: 4. In germline, CDR1 is SGHAT, CDR2 FQNNGV. The CDR3 here is CASSLMTGGTEAFF. In nucleotides, the CDR3 is TGTGCCAGCAGCTTGATGACAGGGGGGACTGAAGCTTTCTTT.

This chain links TRBV11-2 with TRBJ1-3; D is unclear. The ends were cut back, 5 bases at V and 0 bases at J, with 17 bases in the middle. The CDR3 consists of 17 residues. Germline V gene sequence: CDR1 SGHAT, CDR2 FQNNGV. The CDR3 nucleotides read TGTGCCAGCAGCCTGGAGGGAGGGAGGTACTCTGGAAACACCATATATTTT. Its protein product is CASSLEGGRYSGNTIYF.

V and J are TRBV11-2 and TRBJ2-2; 8 nucleotides align to TRBD1. The CDR3 runs to 15 residues. Trimming took 5 bases from V and 6 from J; bases not matched to a gene: 8. Germline-derived CDR1 and CDR2 are SGHAT and FQNNGV. Written as DNA, the CDR3 is TGTGCCAGCAGCCTACAGGGGGGAATTTCCGGGGAGCTGTTTTTT. Its translation: CASSLQGGISGELFF.

The chain links TRBV13 to TRBJ2-1; 9 bases are a match to TRBD2. Germline V gives CDR1 PRHDT, CDR2 FYEKMQ (reference sequence). The CDR3 loop spans 16 amino acids. With V trimmed by 1 base and J by 4 bases, 5 bases remained unmatched. CDR3 DNA sequence: TGTGCCAGCAGCTTAGCCGGGACTAGCAGATACAATGAGCAGTTCTTC. This codes for CASSLAGTSRYNEQFF. The whole variable domain, remainder taken from reference TRBV13 and TRBJ2-1, is AAGVIQSPRHLIKEKRETATLKCYPIPRHDTVYWYQQGPGQDPQFLISFYEKMQSDKGSIPDRFSAQQFSDYHSELNMSSLELGDSALYFCASSLAGTSRYNEQFFGPGTRLTVL.

The chain recombines TRBV7-6 with TRBJ1-4; D is unresolved. The CDR3 is 17 amino acids. V lost 1 base to trimming and J lost 0 bases, with 12 bases between them. CDR1 and CDR2 from the germline V gene are SGHVS and FNYEAQ. This CDR3 is CASSLEAGTATNEKLFF. The DNA for the CDR3 is TGTGCCAGCAGCTTAGAAGCAGGCACAGCAACTAATGAAAAACTGTTTTTT. Together with reference TRBV7-6 and TRBJ1-4, the CDR3 gives the full variable domain: GAGVSQSPRYKVTKRGQDVALRCDPISGHVSLYWYRQALGQGPEFLTYFNYEAQQDKSGLPNDRFSAERPEGSISTLTIQRTEQRDSAMYRCASSLEAGTATNEKLFFGSGTQLSVL.

Only one count was recorded for this clone. CDR3 loop: CASSLVLNTGELFF. The DNA for the CDR3 is TGTGCCAGCAGCTTAGTCCTGAACACCGGGGAGCTGTTTTTT. This chain links TRBV11-2 with TRBJ2-2, with D hard to call. The germline CDR1 and CDR2 sequences are SGHAT and FQNNGV. V lost 1 base to trimming and J lost 1 base, with 4 bases between them. CDR3 size: 14 residues.

As DNA, the CDR3 is TGTGCCAGCAGCGAAGGAGGGGGGGATGAGCAGTTCTTC. Translation gives CASSEGGGDEQFF. The chain recombines TRBV9 with TRBJ2-1, with a possible D match to TRBD2 (7 bases). V was pared by 3 bases and J by 8 bases, with 12 bases between. CDR1 is SGDLS, CDR2 YYNGEE, per germline. This CDR3 spans 13 amino acids.

This chain uses TRBV10-1 with TRBJ1-4; D is uncertain. V lost 2 bases and J lost 7, with 8 bases in between. There are 13 residues in the CDR3. The germline V gene has CDR1 WNHNN and CDR2 SYGVQD (reference sequence). CDR3 in amino acids: CASSEQRGEKLFF. Here the CDR3 DNA reads TGCGCCAGCAGTGAGCAGAGAGGTGAAAAACTGTTTTTT.

The V call is TRBV2, the J call TRBJ2-5, with TRBD1 matching over 11 bases. The CDR3 runs to 12 residues. In germline, CDR1 is SNHLY, CDR2 FYNNEI. Trimming took 11 bases from V and 4 from J; bases not matched to a gene: 3. CDR3 sequence (DNA): TGTGCCGGACAGGGGGCGGGAGAGACCCAGTACTTC. Encoded protein: CAGQGAGETQYF.